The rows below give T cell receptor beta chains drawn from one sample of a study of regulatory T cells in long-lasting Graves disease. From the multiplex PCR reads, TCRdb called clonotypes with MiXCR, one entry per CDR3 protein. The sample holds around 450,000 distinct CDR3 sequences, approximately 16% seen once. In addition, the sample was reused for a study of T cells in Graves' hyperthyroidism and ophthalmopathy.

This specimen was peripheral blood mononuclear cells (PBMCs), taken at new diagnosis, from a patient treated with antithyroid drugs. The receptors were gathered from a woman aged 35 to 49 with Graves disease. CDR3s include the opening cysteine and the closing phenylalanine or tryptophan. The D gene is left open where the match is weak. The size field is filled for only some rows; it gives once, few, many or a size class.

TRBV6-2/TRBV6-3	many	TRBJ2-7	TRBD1	CASSRRDRGLYEQYF	TGTGCCAGCAGTAGACGGGACAGGGGATTGTACGAGCAGTACTTC
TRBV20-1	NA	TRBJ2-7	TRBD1	CSASAGTASYEQYF	TGCAGTGCCAGCGCCGGGACAGCTTCCTACGAGCAGTACTTC
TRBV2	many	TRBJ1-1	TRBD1	CASTLEGGLNTEAFF	TGTGCCAGCACTCTAGAAGGGGGCCTGAACACTGAAGCTTTCTTT
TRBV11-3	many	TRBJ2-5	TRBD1	CASSLGDRERETQYF	TGTGCCAGCAGCTTAGGGGACAGGGAAAGAGAGACCCAGTACTTC
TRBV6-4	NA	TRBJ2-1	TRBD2	CASGSGRAGDEQFF	TGTGCCAGCGGCAGCGGGAGGGCGGGCGATGAGCAGTTCTTC
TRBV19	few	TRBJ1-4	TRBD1	CASSPRQGAIGEKLFF	TGTGCCAGTAGTCCCCGACAGGGGGCCATAGGGGAAAAACTGTTTTTT
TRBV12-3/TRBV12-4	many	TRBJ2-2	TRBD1	CASRRLPGTGGLLFANTGELFF	TGTGCCAGCAGGCGTTTGCCCGGGACAGGGGGCCTCCTCTTCGCGAACACCGGGGAGCTGTTTTTT
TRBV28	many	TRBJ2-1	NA	CATLPVGAGDNEQFF	TGTGCCACGCTCCCTGTGGGGGCCGGGGACAATGAGCAGTTCTTC
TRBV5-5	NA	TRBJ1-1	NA	CASSWHTGNTEAFF	TGTGCCAGCAGCTGGCATACAGGGAACACTGAAGCTTTCTTT
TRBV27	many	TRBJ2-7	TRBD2	CASSFSSGRGYEQYF	TGTGCCAGCAGTTTTAGTAGCGGGAGAGGTTACGAGCAGTACTTC
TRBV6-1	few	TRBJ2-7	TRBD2	CASSETRLAQAYEQYF	TGTGCCAGCAGTGAAACTCGACTAGCGCAAGCCTACGAGCAGTACTTC
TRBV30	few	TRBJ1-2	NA	CAWSASLGGYTF	TGTGCCTGGAGCGCTTCGTTAGGGGGCTACACCTTC
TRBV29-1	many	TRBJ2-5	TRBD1	CSANRGLWETQYF	TGCAGCGCAAACAGGGGGCTTTGGGAGACCCAGTACTTC
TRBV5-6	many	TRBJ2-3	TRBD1	CASSRNTGVVDTQYF	TGTGCCAGCAGCCGTAATACAGGGGTAGTTGATACGCAGTATTTT
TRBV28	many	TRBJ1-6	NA	CASSFVGQGVSPLHF	TGTGCCAGCAGTTTTGTGGGACAAGGGGTTTCACCCCTCCACTTT
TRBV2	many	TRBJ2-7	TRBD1	CASSQDREYEQYF	TGTGCCAGCAGTCAGGACAGGGAATACGAGCAGTACTTC
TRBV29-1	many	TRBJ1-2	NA	CSVQRGTRYGYTF	TGCAGCGTTCAACGCGGGACCCGGTATGGCTACACCTTC
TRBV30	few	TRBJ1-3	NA	CAWSDLDRSSGNTIYF	TGTGCCTGGAGTGATCTCGACAGAAGCTCTGGAAACACCATATATTTT
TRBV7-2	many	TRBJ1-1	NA	CASSQDRYTEAFF	TGTGCCAGCAGCCAGGACCGATACACTGAAGCTTTCTTT
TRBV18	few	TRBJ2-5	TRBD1	CASSYRGRGETQYF	TGTGCCAGCTCCTACAGGGGGCGCGGAGAGACCCAGTACTTC
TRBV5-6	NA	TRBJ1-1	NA	CASSLGDRWRYTEAFF	TGTGCCAGCAGCTTGGGAGACAGGTGGCGGTACACTGAAGCTTTCTTT
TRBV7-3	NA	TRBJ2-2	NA	CASSLSDGGDTGELFF	TGTGCCAGTAGCTTGAGTGATGGGGGTGACACCGGGGAGCTGTTTTTT
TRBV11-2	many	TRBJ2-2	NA	CASSLGRGRVRTGELFF	TGTGCCAGCAGCTTAGGTCGCGGCAGGGTCCGCACCGGGGAGCTGTTTTTT
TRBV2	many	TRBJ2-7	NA	CATTGTATYEQYF	TGTGCCACCACCGGGACGGCAACCTACGAGCAGTACTTC
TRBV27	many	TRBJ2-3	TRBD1	CASSSDRGVADTQYF	TGTGCCAGCAGTTCGGACAGGGGGGTGGCAGATACGCAGTATTTT
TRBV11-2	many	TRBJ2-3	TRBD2	CASSSAVVWTSGDPPDTQYF	TGTGCCAGCAGCTCAGCAGTAGTGTGGACTAGCGGGGACCCGCCAGATACGCAGTATTTT
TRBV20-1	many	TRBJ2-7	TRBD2	CSARDYSGDYEQYF	TGCAGTGCTAGAGATTATAGCGGGGACTACGAGCAGTACTTC
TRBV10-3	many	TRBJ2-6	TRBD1	CAISPGQASSGANVLTF	TGTGCCATCAGCCCGGGACAGGCTAGCTCTGGGGCCAACGTCCTGACTTTC
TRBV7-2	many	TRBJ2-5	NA	CASSLGAVQETQYF	TGTGCCAGCAGCTTAGGGGCCGTCCAAGAGACCCAGTACTTC
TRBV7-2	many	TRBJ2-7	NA	CASSLELYEQYF	TGTGCCAGCAGCTTAGAACTATACGAGCAGTACTTC
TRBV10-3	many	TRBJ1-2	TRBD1	CAISEDNRGHYGYTF	TGTGCCATCAGTGAAGACAACAGGGGACACTATGGCTACACCTTC
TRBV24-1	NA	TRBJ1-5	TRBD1	CATSDAGQGKSQPQHF	TGTGCCACCAGTGATGCTGGACAGGGGAAAAGTCAGCCCCAGCATTTT
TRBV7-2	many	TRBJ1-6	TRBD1	CASRIGTGHNSPLHF	TGTGCCAGCAGAATCGGGACAGGGCATAATTCACCCCTCCACTTT
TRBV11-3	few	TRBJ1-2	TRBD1	CASSYTGAGYGYTF	TGTGCCAGCAGCTATACAGGGGCGGGCTATGGCTACACCTTC
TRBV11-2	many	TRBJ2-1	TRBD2	CASRSWGGTRSHEQFF	TGTGCCAGCAGGTCCTGGGGGGGGACTAGGTCCCATGAGCAGTTCTTC
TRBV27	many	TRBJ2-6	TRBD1	CATSGTVFSGANVLTF	TGTGCCACCTCAGGGACAGTCTTCTCTGGGGCCAACGTCCTGACTTTC
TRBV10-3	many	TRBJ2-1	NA	CAISGGGDVEQFF	TGTGCCATCAGTGGGGGAGGAGATGTTGAGCAGTTCTTC
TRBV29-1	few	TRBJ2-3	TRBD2	CSAAAGAGTDTQYF	TGCAGCGCCGCAGCGGGAGCAGGCACAGATACGCAGTATTTT
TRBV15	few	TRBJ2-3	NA	CATSSSSDTQYF	TGTGCCACCAGCAGTAGTTCAGATACGCAGTATTTT
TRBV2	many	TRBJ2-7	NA	CASSGLSSYEQYF	TGTGCCAGCTCCGGACTGTCCTCCTACGAGCAGTACTTC
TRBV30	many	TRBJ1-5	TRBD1	CAWSVQGGNNQPQHF	TGTGCCTGGAGTGTACAGGGGGGGAACAATCAGCCCCAGCATTTT
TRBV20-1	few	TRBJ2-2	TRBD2	CSARLAEGTGELFF	TGCAGTGCCAGACTAGCGGAAGGGACCGGGGAGCTGTTTTTT
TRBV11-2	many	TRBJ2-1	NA	CASSLGLNEQFF	TGTGCCAGCAGCTTAGGGCTCAATGAGCAGTTCTTC
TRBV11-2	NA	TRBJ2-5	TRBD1	CASSLDRAQETQYF	TGTGCCAGCAGCCTCGACAGGGCTCAAGAGACCCAGTACTTC
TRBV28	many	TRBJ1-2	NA	CASRPSGKYYGYTF	TGTGCCAGCAGACCCTCAGGGAAATACTATGGCTACACCTTC
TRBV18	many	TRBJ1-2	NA	CASSPVQTSNYGYTF	TGTGCCAGCTCACCTGTACAGACGTCTAACTATGGCTACACCTTC
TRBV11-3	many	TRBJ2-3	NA	CASSRGTISSTDTQYF	TGTGCCAGCAGCCGGGGGACCATCTCTAGCACAGATACGCAGTATTTT
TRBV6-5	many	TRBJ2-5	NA	CASSYSSGDRETQYF	TGTGCCAGCAGTTACTCTTCGGGAGATCGGGAGACCCAGTACTTC
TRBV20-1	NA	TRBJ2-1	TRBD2	CSARDGLGLAGPHNEQFF	TGCAGTGCTAGAGATGGCCTGGGACTAGCGGGACCTCACAATGAGCAGTTCTTC
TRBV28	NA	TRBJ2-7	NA	CASGPSWGYEQYF	TGTGCCAGCGGTCCTAGCTGGGGCTACGAGCAGTACTTC